What follows describes a single T cell receptor (beta chain). The sample comes from a study of blood T cell repertoires in COVID-19. Overall study: There were acute and convalescent COVID-19 samples, and they came from the United States, Italy and Spain. Sources were T cells, B-cell-depleted T cells, or PBMCs; the material itself was cDNA or gDNA.

Original processing notes: Counts of nucleated cells, estimated from reference gene primer amplification, were obtained. TCRdb's table, derived via immunoSEQ multiplex PCR, lists solely in-frame clones and lacks some. V, J and clone size are those of that table, while D and trimming were read from the DNA. The repertoire holds tens of thousands of clones, with approximately 89% as singletons. CDR3 length: 16 amino acids. The J segment lost 2 bases and the V segment lost 5 bases, leaving 5 bases of the junction unmatched. Germline CDR1 reads SEHNR; CDR2 reads FQNEAQ (reference sequence). The chain carries TRBV7-9 and TRBJ1-6; 8 bases fit TRBD1. This receptor was identified in an older man with active or convalescent COVID-19. Sequencing was done on a sample of peripheral blood. CDR3 loop: CASSRDRFTYNSPLHF. The DNA of the CDR3 is TGTGCCAGCAGCCGGGACAGGTTTACCTATAATTCACCCCTCCACTTT.